The next 14 T cell receptor beta chains were all read from a single sample in a study of T-cell reconstitution after alpha-beta-depleted transplantation in children. TCRbeta library construction was performed incorporating unique molecular identifiers. TCRdb re-called the PCR reads through MiXCR, storing one row per CDR3 protein. The repertoire has around 580,000 distinct CDR3 sequences, over 25% of them found once; the top ten carry under 45%. The sequences come from PBMCs, collected before TCRalphabeta/CD19-depleted stem cell transplant. These receptors all come from a boy under two years old with Wiskott-Aldrich syndrome, due to receive a stem cell transplant.

The sample holds a few counts of this clonotype. The DNA for the CDR3 is TGTGCCGCCAAGACTAGCGGATACAATGAGCAGTTCTTC. Protein sequence: CAAKTSGYNEQFF. The chain has TRBV12-3 or TRBV12-4 and TRBJ2-1, with TRBD2 matching 9 bases. J was trimmed by 4 bases and V by 11 bases; bases with no gene match: 6. The CDR3 is 13 amino acids.

V is TRBV28 and J is TRBJ2-7; 7 positions agree with TRBD1. J was trimmed by 3 bases and V by 6 bases; bases with no gene match: 5. CDR1 and CDR2 (germline): MDHEN, SYDVKM. This CDR3 has 13 amino acids. In nucleotides, the CDR3 is TGTGCCAGCAGGACAGGGTCCGGCTACGAGCAGTACTTC. Residues: CASRTGSGYEQYF.

This clonotype has more than one count but fewer than ten. The rearrangement joins TRBV27 to TRBJ2-3; D may be TRBD1 or TRBD2 (5 bases each). Trimming took off 8 bases at V and 5 bases at J, with 35 bases between the two ends. Germline CDR1 reads MNHEY; CDR2 reads SMNVEV (reference sequence). This CDR3 is 20 amino acids long. The CDR3 DNA is TGTGCCAGCTCGAGCGACCGCACAGGTCACCGGGGCTTAGGAGAAGATACGCAGTATTTT. It specifies CASSSDRTGHRGLGEDTQYF.

Here the CDR3 DNA reads TGCGCCAGCAGCTTGAGGCAGGGCCGAATCTACGAGCAGTACTTC. Its protein is CASSLRQGRIYEQYF. V is TRBV5-1 and J is TRBJ2-7; D possibly corresponds to TRBD1 (5 bases). The CDR3 extends over 15 amino acids. Germline V gives CDR1 SGHRS, CDR2 YFSETQ. Trimming stripped 1 base from V and 3 bases from J, with 14 bases between.

The genes are TRBV6-1 and TRBJ2-3; no clear D. The germline V and J ends were trimmed by 6 bases and 10 bases, with 14 bases remaining between them. This CDR3 comprises 12 residues. CDR1 and CDR2 (germline): MNHNS, SASEGT. CDR3 loop: CASSRLLDAQYF. CDR3 DNA sequence: TGTGCCAGCAGCCGCCTCCTTGATGCGCAGTATTTT.

This clonotype came up a few times. V gene TRBV29-1 combines with J gene TRBJ2-5; D gene ambiguous. Looked up from germline, CDR1 is SQVTM and CDR2 is ANQGSEA. V was clipped by 7 bases and J by 5 bases, with 11 bases between them. There are 11 residues in the CDR3. CDR3 DNA sequence: TGCAGCGGTTACCTATGGGAGACCCAGTACTTC. Its translation: CSGYLWETQYF. The full variable domain, its missing parts supplied by reference TRBV29-1 and TRBJ2-5, is SAVISQKPSRDICQRGTSLTIQCQVDSQVTMMFWYRQQPGQSLTLIATANQGSEATYESGFVIDKFPISRPNLTFSTLTVSNMSPEDSSIYLCSGYLWETQYFGPGTRLLVL.

The chain carries TRBV6-5 and TRBJ1-4; weak D call: TRBD1 (5 bases). V lost 0 bases and J 8 bases, leaving 16 bases between the germline ends. The germline CDR1 and CDR2 sequences are MNHEY and SVGAGI. The CDR3 extends over 16 amino acids. The CDR3 region is CASSYSRTNAGEKLFF. The CDR3 DNA is TGTGCCAGCAGTTACTCGAGGACAAACGCAGGGGAAAAACTGTTTTTT.

A few counts support this clonotype. The chain combines TRBV3-1 with TRBJ1-1; no firm D call. The germline V and J ends were trimmed by 0 bases and 12 bases, with 17 bases remaining between them. The CDR3 contains 14 residues. CDR1 is LGHDT, CDR2 YNNKEL, per germline (reference sequence). This CDR3 is CASSQESLGLGSFF. Here the CDR3 DNA reads TGTGCCAGCAGCCAAGAGTCATTGGGGTTGGGATCTTTCTTT.

This clonotype appeared a few times. V usage is TRBV11-1 and J usage is TRBJ2-7, with D hard to call. The CDR3 has 13 amino acids. V gave up 2 bases and J gave up 5 bases, with 10 bases separating them. Germline assignment: CDR1 SGHAT and CDR2 FQDESV (reference sequence). The CDR3 DNA follows: TGTGCCAGCAGCTTAAGGCCCCCTCACGAGCAGTACTTC. As protein: CASSLRPPHEQYF.

V and J are TRBV12-3 or TRBV12-4 and TRBJ2-5; TRBD1 is a possible D gene (5 bases). The CDR3 spans 15 residues. Trimming removed 5 bases at V and 4 bases at J, with 17 bases between. CDR3 amino acids: CASSPMTAWRETQYF. The CDR3 DNA reads TGTGCCAGCAGTCCGATGACAGCTTGGAGAGAGACCCAGTACTTC.

DNA for the CDR3: TGTGCCAGCATTAAGGGCAGCTCCTATAATTCACCCCTCCACTTT. This gives the protein CASIKGSSYNSPLHF. The gene calls are TRBV28 and TRBJ1-6; D unresolved. This CDR3 comprises 15 residues. V lost 7 bases and J 0 bases, leaving 10 bases between the germline ends. Germline CDR1 is MDHEN and CDR2 is SYDVKM.

The J gene is TRBJ2-5, the V gene TRBV10-3, with 10 positions matching TRBD2. CDR1 and CDR2 from the germline V gene are ENHRY and SYGVKD. The CDR3 is 13 amino acids. The junction had 7 bases not matched to a gene; V was cut back by 4 bases and J by 11 bases. The CDR3, as DNA: TGTGCCATCAGTGCCGGGACTAGCGTGAGGCAGTACTTC. It encodes CAISAGTSVRQYF.

This clonotype was observed a handful of times. CDR3: CASSLLRNGETDTQYF. The DNA of the CDR3 is TGTGCCAGCAGTTTGTTAAGGAACGGGGAGACAGATACGCAGTATTTT. The rearrangement joins TRBV27 to TRBJ2-3; D possibly corresponds to TRBD2 (5 bases). The CDR3 loop spans 16 amino acids. CDR1 and CDR2 (germline): MNHEY, SMNVEV (reference sequence). V dropped 3 bases and J dropped 3 bases, with 16 bases sitting between them.

The rearrangement uses TRBV29-1 and TRBJ2-3; tentative D call: TRBD2 (5 bases). CDR1 SQVTM and CDR2 ANQGSEA come from the germline V gene. V gave up 4 bases and J gave up 10 bases, with 9 bases separating them. The CDR3 runs to 10 residues. The CDR3 sequence is CSVVDYAQYF. The CDR3 DNA follows: TGCAGCGTTGTTGACTATGCGCAGTATTTT.